Sequencing of this T cell receptor beta chain was carried out in a study of OX40 agonist ivuxolimab in advanced cancers. Background on the study: Treatment of patients was with ivuxolimab, an agonistic anti-OX40 (CD134) antibody.

Notes on this clone: Its antigen is unidentified.

Whole-study results and caveats: Dosing at 0.1 to 3.0 mg/kg was accompanied by clonal expansion of CD4+ and CD8+ blood T cells by week 6. Also showing low normalized T-cell clonal expansion were some of the nonresponders.

The germline V and J ends were trimmed by 1 base and 6 bases, with 16 bases remaining between them. The germline gives CDR1 GTSNPN, CDR2 SVGIG (reference sequence). The CDR3 spans 14 residues. Repertoires were generated with immunoSEQ multiplex PCR, while TCRdb's copy carries only in-frame clones and drops some. The sample has around 40,000 clones, about 80% seen once. The V and J genes are TRBV30 and TRBJ2-7, with D uncertain. Sequencing used CD4+ or CD8+ T cells sorted from blood, obtained in a trial of the OX40 agonist ivuxolimab. The clonotype comes from an adult with an advanced solid tumor such as melanoma, head and neck, liver or kidney cancer. The CDR3 here is CAWSGVFGSGEQYF. CDR3 DNA sequence: TGTGCCTGGAGTGGGGTTTTTGGGTCGGGCGAGCAGTACTTC.